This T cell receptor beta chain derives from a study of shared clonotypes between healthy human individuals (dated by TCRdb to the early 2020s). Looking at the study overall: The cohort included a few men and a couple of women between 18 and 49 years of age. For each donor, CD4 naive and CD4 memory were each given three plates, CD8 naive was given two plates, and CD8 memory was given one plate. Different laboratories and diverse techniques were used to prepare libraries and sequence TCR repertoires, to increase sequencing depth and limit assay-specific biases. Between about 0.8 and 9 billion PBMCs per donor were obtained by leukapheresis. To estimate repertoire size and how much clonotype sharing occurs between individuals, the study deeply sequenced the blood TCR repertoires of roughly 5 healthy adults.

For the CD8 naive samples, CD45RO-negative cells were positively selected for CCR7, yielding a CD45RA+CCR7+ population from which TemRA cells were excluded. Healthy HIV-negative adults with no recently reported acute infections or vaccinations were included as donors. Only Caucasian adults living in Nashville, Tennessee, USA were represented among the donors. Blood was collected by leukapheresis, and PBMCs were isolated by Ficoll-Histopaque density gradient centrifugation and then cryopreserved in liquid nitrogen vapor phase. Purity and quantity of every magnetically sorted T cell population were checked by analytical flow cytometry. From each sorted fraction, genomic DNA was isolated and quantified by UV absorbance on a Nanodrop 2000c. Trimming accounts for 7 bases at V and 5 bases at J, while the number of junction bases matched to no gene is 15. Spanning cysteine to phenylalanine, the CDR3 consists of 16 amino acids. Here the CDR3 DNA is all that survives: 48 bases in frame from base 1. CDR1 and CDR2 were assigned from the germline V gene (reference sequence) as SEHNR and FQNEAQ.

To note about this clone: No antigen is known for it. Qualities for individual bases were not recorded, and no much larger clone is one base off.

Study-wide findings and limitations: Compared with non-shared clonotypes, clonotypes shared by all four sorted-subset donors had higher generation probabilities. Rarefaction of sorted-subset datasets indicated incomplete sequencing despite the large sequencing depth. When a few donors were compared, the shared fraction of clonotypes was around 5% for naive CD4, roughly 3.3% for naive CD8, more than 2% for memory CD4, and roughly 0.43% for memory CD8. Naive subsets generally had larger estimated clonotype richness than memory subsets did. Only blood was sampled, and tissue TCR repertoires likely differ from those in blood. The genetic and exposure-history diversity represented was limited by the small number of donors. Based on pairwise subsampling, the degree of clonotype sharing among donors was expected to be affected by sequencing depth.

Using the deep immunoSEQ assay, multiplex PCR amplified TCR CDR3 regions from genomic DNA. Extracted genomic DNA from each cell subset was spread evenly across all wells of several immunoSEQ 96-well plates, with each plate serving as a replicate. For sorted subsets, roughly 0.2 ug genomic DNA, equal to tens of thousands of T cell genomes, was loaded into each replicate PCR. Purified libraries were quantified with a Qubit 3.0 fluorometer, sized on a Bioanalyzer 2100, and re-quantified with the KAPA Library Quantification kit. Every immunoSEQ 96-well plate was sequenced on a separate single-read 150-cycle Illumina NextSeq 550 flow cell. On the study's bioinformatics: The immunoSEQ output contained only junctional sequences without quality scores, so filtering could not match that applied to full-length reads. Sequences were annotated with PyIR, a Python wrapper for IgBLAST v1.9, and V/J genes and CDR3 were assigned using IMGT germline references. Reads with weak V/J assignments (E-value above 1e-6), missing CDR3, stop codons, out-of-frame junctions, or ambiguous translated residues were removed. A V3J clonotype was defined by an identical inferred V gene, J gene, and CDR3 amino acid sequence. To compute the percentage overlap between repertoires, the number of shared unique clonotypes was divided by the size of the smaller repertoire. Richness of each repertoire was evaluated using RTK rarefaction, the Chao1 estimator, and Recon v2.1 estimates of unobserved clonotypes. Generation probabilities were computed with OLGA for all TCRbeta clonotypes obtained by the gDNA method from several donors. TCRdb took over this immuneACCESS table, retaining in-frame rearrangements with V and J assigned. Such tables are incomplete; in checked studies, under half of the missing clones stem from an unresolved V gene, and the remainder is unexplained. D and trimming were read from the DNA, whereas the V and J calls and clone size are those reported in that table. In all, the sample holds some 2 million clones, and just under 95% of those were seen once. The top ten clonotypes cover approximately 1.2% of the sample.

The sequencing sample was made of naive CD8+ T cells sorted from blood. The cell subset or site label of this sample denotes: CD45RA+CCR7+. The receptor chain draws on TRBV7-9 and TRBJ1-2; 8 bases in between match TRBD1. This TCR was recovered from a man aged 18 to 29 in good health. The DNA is TGTGCCAGCACTCAAAGTCTGACAGGGGCTATTTATGGCTACACCTTC. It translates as CASTQSLTGAIYGYTF.